What follows are 11 T cell receptor beta chains derived from one specimen sequenced in a study of OX40 agonist ivuxolimab in advanced cancers. Profiled with immunoSEQ multiplex PCR; TCRdb holds only in-frame clones, not every one. Among approximately 80,000 clones, 89% were seen once, and the ten largest hold approximately 0.2%. Specimen: CD4+ or CD8+ T cells sorted from blood, collected in a trial of the OX40 agonist ivuxolimab. Every receptor here comes from an adult with an advanced solid tumor such as melanoma, head and neck, liver or kidney cancer.

This chain joins TRBV10-3 and TRBJ1-2; 8 bases match TRBD1. This CDR3 has 13 residues. The V gene end was trimmed by 10 bases and the J gene end by 6 bases; junction bases not matched to a gene: 10. Germline CDR1 ENHRY, CDR2 SYGVKD. The CDR3, as DNA: TGTGCCACTGCAGGGGGCACAGAGGATGGCTACACCTTC. This sequence encodes CATAGGTEDGYTF.

This chain uses TRBV5-4 with TRBJ2-3; unclear D gene. CDR3 length: 13 amino acids. Between the trimmed V and J ends, which lost 0 bases and 3 bases, there was a span of 5 bases. Germline V gives CDR1 SGHNT, CDR2 YYREEE (reference sequence). CDR3 protein: CASSLDRTDTQYF. The DNA for the CDR3 is TGTGCCAGCAGCTTGGACCGTACAGATACGCAGTATTTT.

CDR3 loop: CASSPTRSGRELFF. DNA of the CDR3: TGTGCCAGCAGCCCTACTAGGAGTGGCCGGGAGCTGTTTTTT. This sequence joins TRBV5-4 and TRBJ2-2; perhaps TRBD2 as D (5 bases). The CDR3 spans 14 residues. V was shortened by 4 bases and J by 9 bases, with 16 bases between the two germline ends. Germline CDR1 reads SGHNT; CDR2 reads YYREEE (reference sequence).

This chain uses TRBV7-9 with TRBJ2-1; tentatively, D is TRBD2 (5 bases). Germline V gene data show CDR1 as SEHNR and CDR2 as FQNEAQ (reference sequence). V was shortened by 7 bases and J by 4 bases, with 20 bases between the two germline ends. The CDR3 has 16 residues. CDR3 amino acids: CASTPGLALIYNEQFF. For the CDR3, the DNA is TGTGCCAGCACCCCTGGGCTAGCACTCATTTACAATGAGCAGTTCTTC.

The chain joins TRBV6-6 to TRBJ2-7; TRBD1 or TRBD2 may be the D gene (6 bases each). V was clipped by 5 bases and J by 6 bases, with 11 bases between them. Germline CDR1 MNHNY, CDR2 SVGAGI (reference sequence). The CDR3 has 12 amino acids. The CDR3 sequence: CASSTRGGEQYF. DNA of the CDR3: TGTGCCAGCAGTACCAGGGGAGGCGAGCAGTACTTC.

V gene TRBV6-5 combines with J gene TRBJ1-5; D is unclear. Germline V gene sequence: CDR1 MNHEY, CDR2 SVGAGI. Trimming shortened V by 5 bases and J by 4 bases, and 15 bases separated the two germline ends. This CDR3 region has 15 residues. The CDR3, as DNA: TGTGCCAGCAGTCTAACAAAGGGCCCTAATCAGCCCCAGCATTTT. Protein sequence: CASSLTKGPNQPQHF.

The rearrangement uses TRBV7-2 and TRBJ1-2; D remains unclear. The ends were cut back, 3 bases at V and 1 base at J, with 0 bases in the middle. The CDR3 is made up of 11 amino acids. CDR1 and CDR2 from the germline V gene are SGHTA and FQGNSA. Here the CDR3 reads CASSFNYGYTF. For the CDR3, the DNA is TGTGCCAGCAGCTTTAACTATGGCTACACCTTC.

The rearrangement joins TRBV19 to TRBJ1-5; D gene uncertain. Deletions cut 4 bases from V and 0 bases from J, with 10 bases between. This CDR3 has 15 residues. The germline CDR1 and CDR2 sequences are LNHDA and SQIVND (reference sequence). The CDR3 DNA is TGTGCCAGTAGTAAGGACGGAACTAGCAATCAGCCCCAGCATTTT. This gives the protein CASSKDGTSNQPQHF.

The chain carries TRBV7-9 and TRBJ2-1, with 8 bases fitting TRBD1. With V trimmed by 6 bases and J by 9 bases, 13 bases remained unmatched. Germline assignment: CDR1 SEHNR and CDR2 FQNEAQ (reference sequence). The CDR3 sequence is 15 residues long. CDR3 residues: CASRSRDRRTSEQFF. The CDR3 DNA sequence: TGTGCCAGCAGGTCCCGGGACAGGCGTACAAGTGAGCAGTTCTTC.

The chain carries TRBV4-2 and TRBJ2-1; tentative D call: TRBD2 (7 bases). Germline V gene sequence: CDR1 LGHNA, CDR2 YNFKEQ. The CDR3 spans 21 residues. V was cut by 0 bases and J by 0 bases, with 24 bases left in between. CDR3 region: CASSQDPGGGALLGSYNEQFF. The CDR3 DNA is TGTGCCAGCAGCCAAGACCCCGGTGGGGGGGCCTTGCTGGGCTCCTACAATGAGCAGTTCTTC.

V gene TRBV5-4 combines with J gene TRBJ1-1; 8 bases map to TRBD1. J gave up 5 bases and V 5 bases, and 5 bases lay outside the gene matches. The CDR3 runs 13 residues. Germline V gives CDR1 SGHNT, CDR2 YYREEE (reference sequence). CDR3 in amino acids: CASRKQGGTEAFF. The CDR3 nucleotides are TGTGCCAGCAGAAAACAGGGGGGGACTGAAGCTTTCTTT.